A single T cell receptor (beta chain) is shown here with its context. At one boundary the junction diverges from the germline segment, which might be a read error. The table came from immunoSEQ multiplex PCR; TCRdb's copy has only in-frame clones and leaves some out. The sample holds approximately 11,000 clones, 70% to 85% seen once. The CDR3 runs 16 residues. Germline V CDR1 and CDR2: MGHRA, YSYEKL. This sample is drawn from a study of somatic mutations in cytotoxic T cells in rheumatoid arthritis. This clonotype was obtained from a woman aged 60 to 75 with rheumatoid arthritis. The specimen was CD8+ T cells sorted from blood. The V call is TRBV4-1, the J call TRBJ1-5; 7 nucleotides align to TRBD1. CDR3 sequence (DNA): TGTGCCAGCAGCCAAACAAAACAGGGGATATTTCAGCCCCAGCATTTT. It encodes CASSQTKQGIFQPQHF.